Sequencing of this TCR beta chain was carried out in a study of identical twins. With regard to this clonotype: What it binds is unknown.

The study's findings and limits: Modeled out-of-frame TCR alpha sharing in monozygotic twins fell below observed levels. Whereas memory repertoires showed no such difference, abundant cord blood beta clonotypes carried fewer insertions. Twin-shared out-of-frame alpha sequences were enriched for low generation probability.

The germline gives CDR1 MRHNA, CDR2 SNTAGT. The CDR3 loop spans 14 amino acids. Between the trimmed V and J ends, which lost 2 bases and 0 bases, there was a span of 4 bases. Via MiXCR, TCRdb re-called the 5' RACE reads, giving one row per CDR3 protein. The table has hundreds of thousands of distinct CDR3 sequences, around an eighth seen once. This TCR was sampled from a woman younger than 30 in good health. The chain has TRBV6-4 and TRBJ2-2, with D unclear. What was sequenced was memory (CD45RO+) T cells sorted from blood. CDR3 region: CASSDSANTGELFF. The CDR3 nucleotides are TGTGCCAGCAGTGACAGCGCGAACACCGGGGAGCTGTTTTTT.